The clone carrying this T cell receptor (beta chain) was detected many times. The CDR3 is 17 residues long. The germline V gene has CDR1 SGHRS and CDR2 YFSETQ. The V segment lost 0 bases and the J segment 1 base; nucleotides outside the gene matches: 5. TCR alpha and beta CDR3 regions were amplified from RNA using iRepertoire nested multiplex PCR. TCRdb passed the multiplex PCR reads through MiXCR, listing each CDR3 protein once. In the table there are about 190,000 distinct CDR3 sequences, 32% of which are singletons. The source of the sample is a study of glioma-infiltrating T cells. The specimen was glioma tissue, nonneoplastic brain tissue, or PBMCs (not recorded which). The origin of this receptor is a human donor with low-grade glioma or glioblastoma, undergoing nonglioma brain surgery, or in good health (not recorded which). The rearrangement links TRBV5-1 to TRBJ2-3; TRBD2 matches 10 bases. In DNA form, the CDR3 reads TGCGCCAGCAGCTTGGAGTCTAGCGGGAGTGGCACAGATACGCAGTATTTT. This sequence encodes CASSLESSGSGTDTQYF.